A selection of T cell receptor beta chains follows, all from one sample in a study of CD8+ T cells in alopecia areata. The data were produced by immunoSEQ multiplex PCR, yet TCRdb's version contains in-frame clones alone and is incomplete. The sample lists over 150,000 clones; roughly three fifths were seen once. The sequencing used CD4+ T cells sorted from blood, collected at week 4, from a patient treated with tofacitinib. Receptors were obtained from a human donor with alopecia areata. CDR3s include the opening cysteine and the closing phenylalanine or tryptophan. The D gene is left open where the match is weak. A row's size may be missing; if present it is once, few, many or a size class.

NA	TRBV30	NA	TRBJ2-7	TGTGCCTGGTTCCCCGACTCCCCTCCGGGACCCGGCTTC	CAWFPDSPPGPGF
NA	TRBV5-4	few	TRBJ1-6	TGTGCCAGCAGCTTGACGGGGGATTCAAATTCACCCCTCCACTTT	CASSLTGDSNSPLHF
NA	TRBV7-2	NA	TRBJ2-5	TGTGCCAGCAGCTTTGGGGCGGGATCTGGGGAGACCCAGTACTTC	CASSFGAGSGETQYF
TRBD1	TRBV7-9	NA	TRBJ2-5	TGTGCCAGCAGCAACCTCCGGGGACAGGGACGAGAGACCCAGTACTTC	CASSNLRGQGRETQYF
NA	TRBV2	NA	TRBJ2-5	TGTGCCAGCAGTGAGGACTACGCGGGGGAGACCCAGTACTTC	CASSEDYAGETQYF
NA	TRBV10-3	few	TRBJ2-7	TGTGCCATCGGGGAACAGGGCGTTGGGGACGAGCAGTACTTC	CAIGEQGVGDEQYF
NA	TRBV28	NA	TRBJ2-5	TGTGCCAGCAGCCCACCCGGGACGGCGGTTAGGACCCAGTACTTC	CASSPPGTAVRTQYF
NA	TRBV5-1	NA	TRBJ1-1	TGCGCCAGCAGCTTGGTTGACAGCTTGAACACTGAAGCTTTCTTT	CASSLVDSLNTEAFF
NA	TRBV27	NA	TRBJ2-1	TGTGCCAGCACGGGTACAGGGAACAAGGTTCATGAGCAGTTCTTC	CASTGTGNKVHEQFF
TRBD2	TRBV7-2	few	TRBJ2-5	TGTGCCAGCAGCTTAGGACTAGCGGAAGAGACCCAGTACTTC	CASSLGLAEETQYF
TRBD1	TRBV2	NA	TRBJ2-5	TGTGCCAGCAGCCAATCCGGGACAGGGGTCCGGGAGTACTTC	CASSQSGTGVREYF
TRBD1	TRBV7-9	NA	TRBJ1-2	TGTGCCAGCAGCTCGGGACAGGGGGTCCATGGCTACACCTTC	CASSSGQGVHGYTF
NA	TRBV25-1	NA	TRBJ2-2	TGTGCCAGCAGTGCACAGAAGAACACCGGGGAGCTGTTTTTT	CASSAQKNTGELFF
TRBD2	TRBV5-1	NA	TRBJ2-3	TGCGCCAGCAGCTTGGGGACTAGAGCTGCGGATACGCAGTATTTT	CASSLGTRAADTQYF
TRBD1	TRBV29-1	NA	TRBJ1-2	TGCAGCGCCAAACAGGGGGCGGACTATGGCTACACCTTC	CSAKQGADYGYTF
NA	TRBV5-1	few	TRBJ2-3	TGCGCCAGCAGCTTGGTTTCAGGGTCCACAGATACGCAGTATTTT	CASSLVSGSTDTQYF
NA	TRBV28	NA	TRBJ1-2	TGTGCCAGCAGGGGCGGGCCAACGAACTATGGCTACACCTTC	CASRGGPTNYGYTF
NA	TRBV5-1	NA	TRBJ2-5	TGCGCCAGCAGCTTGGCCATCGGGCCCCGAGGAGAGACCCAGTACTTC	CASSLAIGPRGETQYF
NA	TRBV25-1	once	TRBJ2-2	TGTGCCAGCATTTCGGGTCACACCGGGGAGCTGTTTTTT	CASISGHTGELFF
NA	TRBV5-6	NA	TRBJ1-4	TGTGCCAGCAGCTTGGGACAGGATGAAAAACTGTTTTTT	CASSLGQDEKLFF
TRBD1	TRBV29-1	NA	TRBJ2-7	TGCAGCGTAGAACCGGGACAGGGTCCCTACGAGCAGTACTTC	CSVEPGQGPYEQYF
NA	TRBV25-1	NA	TRBJ2-2	TGTGCCAGCAGTGAACATGGGAGGACCGGGGAGCTGTTTTTT	CASSEHGRTGELFF
NA	TRBV7-2	NA	TRBJ2-7	TGTGCCAGCAGCTCCGCACAGGGAATCCCCTACGAGCAGTACTTC	CASSSAQGIPYEQYF
NA	TRBV4-2	NA	TRBJ2-4	TGTGCCAGCAGCCAAGACCCCGCACCAAAAAACATTCAGTACTTC	CASSQDPAPKNIQYF
NA	TRBV7-2	few	TRBJ1-2	TGTGCCAGCAGCTTAGACAGGGCTGGCTACACCTTC	CASSLDRAGYTF
NA	TRBV12-5	few	TRBJ1-1	TGTGCTAGTGGGCCCTCAGGTGGTTGGGCAGAAGCTTTCTTT	CASGPSGGWAEAFF
NA	TRBV29-1	few	TRBJ1-1	TGCAGCGTTGTGGAACATCCTGGGATGAACACTGAAGCTTTCTTT	CSVVEHPGMNTEAFF
NA	TRBV28	NA	TRBJ2-7	TGTGCCAGCACCATCAGAGCCGGGCTCTACGAGCAGTACTTC	CASTIRAGLYEQYF
TRBD2	TRBV4-3	NA	TRBJ2-7	TGCGCCAGCAGCTATAACCGGGACTACCCCTACGAGCAGTACTTC	CASSYNRDYPYEQYF
NA	TRBV5-1	NA	TRBJ1-5	TGCGCCAGCAGCTTGGGGACTGCGAGGAATCAGCCCCAGCATTTT	CASSLGTARNQPQHF
TRBD1	TRBV25-1	once	TRBJ2-2	TGTGCCAGCAGTGGGTCCTTGGGACAGGGGACGGCCGGGGAGCTGTTTTTT	CASSGSLGQGTAGELFF
NA	TRBV30	few	TRBJ1-1	TGTGCCTGGAGTCTACCCCCGGGGCAGGGTGAAGCTTTCTTT	CAWSLPPGQGEAFF
NA	TRBV29-1	few	TRBJ1-1	TGCAGCGCTCAGCAGGACACTTCGATCCTGGGGACTGAAGCTTTCTTT	CSAQQDTSILGTEAFF
NA	TRBV28	NA	TRBJ1-3	TGTGCCAGCAGTTTGACCTCTGGAAACACCATATATTTT	CASSLTSGNTIYF